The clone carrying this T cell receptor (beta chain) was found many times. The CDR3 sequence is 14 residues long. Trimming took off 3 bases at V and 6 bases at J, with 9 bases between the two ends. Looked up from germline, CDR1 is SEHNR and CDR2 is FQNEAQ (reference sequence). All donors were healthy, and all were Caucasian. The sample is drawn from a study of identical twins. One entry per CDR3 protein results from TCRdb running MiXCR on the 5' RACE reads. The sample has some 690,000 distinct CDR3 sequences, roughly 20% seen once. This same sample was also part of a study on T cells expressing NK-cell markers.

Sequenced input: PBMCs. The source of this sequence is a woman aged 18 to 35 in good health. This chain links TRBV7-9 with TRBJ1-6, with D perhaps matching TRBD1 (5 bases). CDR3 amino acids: CASSFGQGNSPLHF. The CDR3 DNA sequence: TGTGCCAGCAGCTTCGGGCAGGGTAATTCACCCCTCCACTTT.